The 14 T cell receptor beta chains reported below all come from one sample, sequenced in a study of response to subunit inactivated influenza vaccine. TCRdb analysed the RT-PCR reads with MiXCR anew, one entry per CDR3 protein. The table includes about 160,000 distinct CDR3 sequences, approximately 11% detected once. Specimen: non-naive T cells sorted from PBMCs, collected about 6 weeks after vaccination. The receptor set was obtained from a man aged 50 to 59 who received an inactivated influenza vaccine.

The rearrangement links TRBV20-1 to TRBJ2-2; 12 nucleotides line up with TRBD2. The CDR3 runs to 20 residues. The ends lost 5 bases at V and 1 base at J; junction bases unmatched: 17. Germline loops: CDR1 DFQATT, CDR2 SNEGSKA (reference sequence). The CDR3 sequence: CSAVRLAGESKTVNTGELFF. The CDR3 region has the DNA TGCAGTGCTGTGAGACTAGCGGGAGAGTCTAAGACCGTGAACACCGGGGAGCTGTTTTTT.

Concerning this clonotype itself: At one boundary the junction diverges from the germline segment, which might be a read error. J is TRBJ2-7 and V is TRBV27, with 10 bases lining up with TRBD1. The length of the CDR3 is 19 residues. From germline, CDR1 is MNHEY and CDR2 SMNVEV (reference sequence). The CDR3 reads CASSSFLRRPGTGATGLSF. The DNA for the CDR3 is TGTGCCAGCAGTTCCTTTCTGAGACGTCCCGGGACAGGGGCCACCGGGTTGAGCTTC.

V is TRBV7-9 and J is TRBJ1-4, with 10 nucleotides matching TRBD1. The CDR3 loop spans 14 amino acids. Per the germline V gene, CDR1 is SEHNR and CDR2 is FQNEAQ (reference sequence). J gave up 9 bases and V 4 bases, and 5 bases lay outside the gene matches. CDR3: CASSYGTGVKKLFF. The DNA of the CDR3 is TGTGCCAGCAGCTACGGGACAGGGGTCAAAAAACTGTTTTTT. The full variable domain, completed using reference TRBV7-9 and TRBJ1-4, is DTGVSQNPRHKITKRGQNVTFRCDPISEHNRLYWYRQTLGQGPEFLTYFQNEAQLEKSRLLSDRFSAERPKGSFSTLEIQRTEQGDSAMYLCASSYGTGVKKLFFGSGTQLSVL.

This clonotype was seen more than once but under ten times. The J gene is TRBJ2-6, the V gene TRBV13; no definite D call. V lost 2 bases and J 4 bases, leaving 3 bases between the germline ends. CDR3 length: 13 amino acids. The germline CDR1 and CDR2 sequences are PRHDT and FYEKMQ (reference sequence). CDR3 sequence reads: CASSLWGANVLTF. DNA of the CDR3: TGTGCCAGCAGCTTATGGGGGGCCAACGTCCTGACTTTC. Combining the CDR3 with reference TRBV13 and TRBJ2-6 gives the whole variable domain AAGVIQSPRHLIKEKRETATLKCYPIPRHDTVYWYQQGPGQDPQFLISFYEKMQSDKGSIPDRFSAQQFSDYHSELNMSSLELGDSALYFCASSLWGANVLTFGAGSRLTVL.

This chain joins TRBV30 and TRBJ1-2; D not resolved. Germline CDR1 is GTSNPN and CDR2 is SVGIG (reference sequence). V dropped 0 bases and J dropped 5 bases, with 7 bases sitting between them. The CDR3 consists of 12 residues. CDR3 in DNA: TGTGCCTGGAGTGTACCCGGGTATGGCTACACCTTC. This codes for CAWSVPGYGYTF.

As to this clonotype: This may be a read error, as it is one base from a much larger clone. The chain links TRBV24-1 to TRBJ2-1; 10 bases fit TRBD1. Germline CDR1 KGHDR, CDR2 SFDVKD. The CDR3 covers 15 residues. The ends lost 4 bases at V and 9 bases at J; junction bases unmatched: 8. CDR3 sequence (DNA): TGTGCCACCAGTGACTCGGGACAGGGGAGAACTGAGCAGTTCTTC. It yields the protein CATSDSGQGRTEQFF.

This clonotype turned up a few times. The V gene is TRBV12-3 or TRBV12-4, the J gene TRBJ2-3, with D perhaps matching TRBD2 (5 bases). This CDR3 contains 14 residues. V was clipped by 5 bases and J by 2 bases, with 11 bases between them. CDR3 region: CASSTRAFTDTQYF. The DNA of the CDR3 is TGTGCCAGCAGTACGCGGGCCTTCACAGATACGCAGTATTTT.

The sample holds a few counts of this clonotype. This chain uses TRBV6-2 or TRBV6-3 with TRBJ2-3, with D perhaps assigned TRBD1 or TRBD2 (6 bases each). The CDR3 has 18 amino acids. Germline V gene data show CDR1 as MNHEY and CDR2 as SVGEGT. The V and J ends lost 0 bases and 0 bases respectively, with 16 bases between them. CDR3 residues: CASSYSILGGTSTDTQYF. The DNA of the CDR3 is TGTGCCAGCAGTTACTCAATACTCGGGGGCACCAGCACAGATACGCAGTATTTT.

This clonotype has at least ten counts. The chain has TRBV4-2 and TRBJ1-2, with D possibly matching TRBD1 (5 bases). Germline values: CDR1 LGHNA, CDR2 YNFKEQ. This CDR3 is built from 16 residues. Deletions cut 1 base from V and 4 bases from J, with 16 bases between. The CDR3 region is CASSQGLDEGSYGYTF. DNA for the CDR3: TGTGCCAGCAGCCAAGGGTTGGATGAGGGGTCCTATGGCTACACCTTC.

This clonotype came up many times. The chain carries TRBV19 and TRBJ2-2; D is undetermined. Germline lookup yields CDR1 LNHDA and CDR2 SQIVND (reference sequence). This CDR3 spans 16 amino acids. Trimming pared 1 base from V and 4 bases from J, leaving 13 bases between. The CDR3 coding sequence is TGTGCCAGTAGTATAGGCTTTGGCAGACTCACCGGGGAGCTGTTTTTT. Translated: CASSIGFGRLTGELFF.

The table lists this clonotype with a few counts. The J gene is TRBJ2-7, the V gene TRBV6-1; D gene ambiguous. Germline loops: CDR1 MNHNS, CDR2 SASEGT. V gave up 6 bases and J gave up 0 bases, with 18 bases separating them. The CDR3 loop spans 16 amino acids. CDR3 DNA sequence: TGTGCCAGCAGACGCGACCGGAGCCTTTACTCCTACGAGCAGTACTTC. Amino acid sequence: CASRRDRSLYSYEQYF.

The chain uses TRBV6-5 and TRBJ2-7, with 9 bases that match TRBD2. This CDR3 contains 15 residues. The germline CDR1 and CDR2 sequences are MNHEY and SVGAGI. The J segment lost 6 bases and the V segment lost 0 bases, leaving 6 bases of the junction unmatched. CDR3 amino acids: CASSYSSGGRAEQYF. DNA for the CDR3: TGTGCCAGCAGTTACTCTAGCGGCGGGAGGGCCGAGCAGTACTTC.

This clonotype was counted ten times or more. The chain uses TRBV27 and TRBJ2-5; D not resolved. V was cut by 5 bases and J by 9 bases, with 16 bases left in between. The CDR3 has 13 amino acids. Per germline, CDR1 MNHEY and CDR2 SMNVEV (reference sequence). The CDR3 coding sequence is TGTGCCAGCAGTGTCGGTTACTCGACGGCCCAGTACTTC. Its translation is CASSVGYSTAQYF.

This clonotype showed up many times. The rearrangement joins TRBV12-5 to TRBJ2-3; D not resolved. CDR3 length equals 12 residues. Trimming pared 1 base from V and 2 bases from J, leaving 1 base between. Germline V gene sequence: CDR1 LGHNT, CDR2 FRNRAP. CDR3 DNA sequence: TGTGCTAGTGGTTTGGACACAGATACGCAGTATTTT. Its protein product is CASGLDTDTQYF.